A selection of T cell receptor beta chains follows, all from one sample in a study of blood T cell repertoires in COVID-19. Generated by immunoSEQ multiplex PCR, the TCRdb table keeps only in-frame clones and is missing some. The sample comprises approximately 150,000 clones, 70% to 90% of which are singletons, and roughly 2.6% rests with the top ten. The sequencing input was peripheral blood. These receptors all come from a human donor with acute or convalescent COVID-19. The donor label of this sample is uncertain. CDR3s include the opening cysteine and the closing phenylalanine or tryptophan. Each record gives: D gene, clone size, J gene, V gene, CDR3 length, CDR3 DNA, CDR3 protein. The D gene is left open where the match is weak. Expanded clones get a size class; other rows say once, few or many, or leave the size out.

-	-	TRBJ1-1	TRBV5-6	13	TGTGCCAGCAGCTACATCGGGGACACTGAAGCTTTCTTT	CASSYIGDTEAFF
TRBD2	-	TRBJ2-3	TRBV2	14	TGTGCCCGTCAAGGACTAGCGGGAGCAGATACGCAGTATTTT	CARQGLAGADTQYF
TRBD1	-	TRBJ1-2	TRBV18	14	TGTGCCAGCTCAGCCAACACAGGGGGCGATGGCTACACCTTC	CASSANTGGDGYTF
-	-	TRBJ1-5	TRBV7-2	13	TGTGCCAGCAGCTCCAGGGGAGGGCAGCCCCAGCATTTT	CASSSRGGQPQHF
-	-	TRBJ1-2	TRBV30	13	TGTGCCTGGTGGGACATTACTAACTATGGCTACACCTTC	CAWWDITNYGYTF
-	-	TRBJ1-5	TRBV5-1	14	TGCGCCAGCAGCCCCAACGGGGGCAATCAGCCCCAGCATTTT	CASSPNGGNQPQHF
-	-	TRBJ1-6	TRBV6-6	16	TGTGCCAGCAGGCAGCCTTCGGACGGGAGGGATTCACCCCTCCACTTT	CASRQPSDGRDSPLHF
TRBD1	once	TRBJ2-3	TRBV11-1	12	TGTGCCAGCAGCTACGGACAGGGAGGTTTGTATTTT	CASSYGQGGLYF
TRBD2	-	TRBJ2-3	TRBV11-3	14	TGTGCCAGCGGGCTAGCGGACGGCACAGATACGCAGTATTTT	CASGLADGTDTQYF
-	-	TRBJ1-2	TRBV25-1	15	TGTGCCAGCAGTGAATTCCGGGCAGGGAACTATGGCTACACCTTC	CASSEFRAGNYGYTF
-	-	TRBJ1-1	TRBV29-1	13	TGCAGCGTAACGACAGTAATGAACACTGAAGCTTTCTTT	CSVTTVMNTEAFF
TRBD2	-	TRBJ2-3	TRBV11-2	15	TGTGCCAGCAGCTTCCCTAGCGGGAAAACAGATACGCAGTATTTT	CASSFPSGKTDTQYF
-	-	TRBJ2-1	TRBV4-3	17	TGCGCCAGCAGCCAAGATCCGTGGGCCGGTGAATACAATGAGCAGTTCTTC	CASSQDPWAGEYNEQFF
TRBD1	-	TRBJ1-1	TRBV9	15	TGTGCCAGCAGCGTGGTAGGACAGGTGAACACTGAAGCTTTCTTT	CASSVVGQVNTEAFF
-	once	TRBJ1-5	TRBV2	13	TGTGCCAGCAGTGCAGGGTTGGAGGGGCCCCAGCATTTT	CASSAGLEGPQHF
-	-	TRBJ1-6	TRBV10-3	17	TGTGCCATCAGTGAGTCGTCACAGGGCCTTCTAGGATCACCCCTCCACTTT	CAISESSQGLLGSPLHF
TRBD1	-	TRBJ1-1	TRBV7-2	14	TGTGCCAGCAGCTCTATGGACAGGGGCACTGAAGCTTTCTTT	CASSSMDRGTEAFF
TRBD2	-	TRBJ2-5	TRBV11-3	15	TGTGCCAGCAGCTTTAGCGGGGGGGCAGGGGAGACCCAGTACTTC	CASSFSGGAGETQYF
-	-	TRBJ2-1	TRBV9	16	TGTGCCAGCAGCGTAGAAGGCAGGGGTCGGTACAATGAGCAGTTCTTC	CASSVEGRGRYNEQFF
TRBD1	few	TRBJ1-2	TRBV4-3	14	TGCGCCAGCAGCCAACCGGGGACAGTCTATGGCTACACCTTC	CASSQPGTVYGYTF
-	-	TRBJ1-3	TRBV5-1	16	TGCGCCAGCAGCTATGACACAGGCAAGACTGGAAACACCATATATTTT	CASSYDTGKTGNTIYF
-	-	TRBJ1-2	TRBV6-5	12	TGTGCCAGCAGATCACTAGTCTATGGCTACACCTTC	CASRSLVYGYTF
-	-	TRBJ1-4	TRBV27	12	TGTGCCAGCAGTTCCACGAGAGAAAAACTGTTTTTT	CASSSTREKLFF
-	-	TRBJ2-7	TRBV7-3	14	TGTGCCAGCAGCTTACTCAGTGGGCCCTACGAGCAGTACTTC	CASSLLSGPYEQYF
-	-	TRBJ1-2	TRBV28	12	TGTGCCAGCGAACAGGGTAACTATGGCTACACCTTC	CASEQGNYGYTF
TRBD1	-	TRBJ1-5	TRBV3-1/TRBV3-2	15	TGTGCCAGCAGCCAAGACAGGGGGACAAATCAGCCCCAGCATTTT	CASSQDRGTNQPQHF
-	-	TRBJ1-2	TRBV12-3/TRBV12-4	13	TGTGCCAGCAGTTTCGGGGGGGCGGGGAGCTACACCTTC	CASSFGGAGSYTF
TRBD1	-	TRBJ2-2	TRBV3-1/TRBV3-2	16	TGTGCCAGCAGCCCATGGACAGGGGACCTCACCGGGGAGCTGTTTTTT	CASSPWTGDLTGELFF
TRBD1	-	TRBJ1-2	TRBV24-1	13	TGTGCCACCAGTCTAACAGGGGAGCGTGGCTACACCTTC	CATSLTGERGYTF
TRBD1	-	TRBJ1-1	TRBV7-2	14	TGTGCCAGCAGCACACAGGGGTTGAACACTGAAGCTTTCTTT	CASSTQGLNTEAFF
-	-	TRBJ1-1	TRBV19	11	TGTGCCGCTCGGGACATCACTGAAGCTTTCTTT	CAARDITEAFF
TRBD2	-	TRBJ2-1	TRBV5-1	16	TGCGCCAGCACCCCATTGTGGCGGGGGGGAGGTCATGAGCAGTTCTTC	CASTPLWRGGGHEQFF
TRBD2	-	TRBJ2-3	TRBV7-2	16	TGTGCCAGCAGCTCCTTAGCGGGGTTAGCGACAGATACGCAGTATTTT	CASSSLAGLATDTQYF
-	once	TRBJ2-5	TRBV27	15	TGTGCCAGCTCCGAAGGGAGGAATAACCAAGAGACCCAGTACTTC	CASSEGRNNQETQYF
-	-	TRBJ2-3	TRBV4-2	17	TGTGCCAGCAGCCAAGATGGAGGCAAGACGGGGAGAGATACGCAGTATTTT	CASSQDGGKTGRDTQYF